This T cell receptor (beta chain) was sequenced in a study of Graves' ophthalmopathy and Graves' hyperthyroidism. Remarks on this clonotype: Germline and junction disagree at one end, which may indicate a read error.

Using RNA transcripts, the TCR beta CDR3 regions were amplified. RT-PCR in the first round used HTBI primers; a second-round multiplex PCR followed. MiXCR was run by TCRdb on the multiplex PCR reads, yielding one entry per CDR3 protein. Of hundreds of thousands of distinct CDR3 sequences in the sample, about 24% were seen once. CDR1 is SGDLS, CDR2 YYNGEE, per germline. The CDR3 is 15 residues long. Input material: peripheral blood. This receptor was taken from a young woman with stable Graves' hyperthyroidism. Some clones in this sample may be carry-over from other donors' samples. V gene TRBV9 combines with J gene TRBJ1-1; 9 bases agree with TRBD1. The CDR3 coding sequence is TGTGCCAGCAGCCCTGGACAGGGGCTGAACACTGAAGCTTGCTTT. This codes for CASSPGQGLNTEACF. Full variable domain (outside the CDR3, taken from reference TRBV9 and TRBJ1-1): DSGVTQTPKHLITATGQRVTLRCSPRSGDLSVYWYQQSLDQGLQFLIQYYNGEERAKGNILERFSAQQFPDLHSELNLSSLELGDSALYFCASSPGQGLNTEACFGQGTRLTVV.